This T cell receptor (beta chain) stems from a study of shared clonotypes between healthy human individuals. Turning to the study itself: Participating donors consisted of two women and a few men aged 18 to 49.

Turning to this clone: What it binds is not known.

The CDR3 has 18 residues. From germline, CDR1 is KGHSH and CDR2 LQKENI. V was trimmed by 1 base and J by 4 bases, leaving 20 bases between them. Study results and caveats: Few donors limited the genetic and exposure-history diversity represented.

Assay runs were performed at deep level. The data were produced by immunoSEQ multiplex PCR, yet TCRdb's version contains in-frame clones alone and is incomplete. The sample records 520,000 or so clones, 70% to 80% being singletons. Every donor was a Caucasian adult from Nashville, Tennessee. The clonotype was recovered from a woman in her thirties or forties in good health. Some clones in this sample may be carry-over from other donors' samples. The specimen was PBMCs. The chain employs TRBV18 and TRBJ2-4; D is perhaps TRBD2 (6 bases). CDR3 sequence: CASSPRGPGEVGKNIQYF. Here the CDR3 DNA reads TGTGCCAGCTCACCACGAGGACCGGGGGAGGTTGGGAAAAACATTCAGTACTTC.